This TCR beta chain was captured in a study of vaccination effects on CD4 cells after COVID-19 (dated by TCRdb to the early 2020s). Describing the broader study: In the ViraFEST assay, PBMC were stimulated with viral peptide pools, and TCR sequencing was then used to find antigen-specific CD4+ T cell clonotypes based on their expansion. The study compared SARS-CoV-2 spike-specific CD4+ TCR repertoires before and after mRNA vaccination in COVID-19 convalescent patients and infection-naive vaccine recipients. Participants received two doses of either the BNT162b2 or the mRNA-1273 mRNA SARS-CoV-2 vaccine. Cultures from other donors in the study were sequenced with the Oncomine TCR Beta short-read assay on an Illumina iSeq 100. A total of 9 to 11 COVID-19 convalescent patients and a few SARS-CoV-2-naive healthy vaccine recipients were included in the full study. In a couple of convalescent patients, pre-vaccine samples were collected 16 days and one week ahead of the first dose, 142 and 148 days after COVID-19 diagnosis. Each well held over 1.5 million PBMC cultured in IMDM containing approximately 5% human AB serum, around 10 IU/ml IL-2 and gentamicin, along with 8 to 10 ug/ml peptides. What the work shows at the level of the full study, not this receptor alone: Both infection-induced and vaccine-induced clones contracted markedly at late post-vaccination timepoints, which is consistent with waning T cell responses. Among convalescent patients, the spike-reactive repertoire after vaccination was made up mainly of new vaccine-induced clones that were largely distinct from the clones induced by infection. Limitations of the study were the small number of convalescent patients and the absence of early post-infection timepoints.

After around 10 days of culture, CD4+ T cells were isolated with the EasySep CD4+ T cell isolation kit. Convalescent patients had PCR-confirmed SARS-CoV-2 infection between March and December 2020, before Alpha, Beta and Delta variants emerged in the United States. On days 3 and 7, half of the culture medium was replaced with fresh IL-2-containing medium. Unless noted otherwise, every peptide stimulation condition was grown in triplicate wells. Using Ficoll-Paque Plus gradient centrifugation, PBMC were separated from whole blood and then either used fresh or cryopreserved at -140C. The QIAamp micro DNA kit was used to extract genomic DNA from the cultured CD4+ T cells. Concerning this clone: The target of this receptor is not known. No per-base quality is available; no much larger clone lies one base away.

Receptor amplification or capture employed the immunoSEQ multiplex PCR assay. DNA from the CD4+ T cells that had been cultured and isolated underwent TCR beta CDR3 sequencing. The authors' analysis ran thus. Non-productive TCR sequences were removed, reads were trimmed to the CDR3 region, and CDR3s of at least 7 amino acids were retained. Antigen-specific clonotypes were identified with the MANAFEST web app by comparing expansion in peptide wells against reference cultures. For clones to be considered positive, expansion at FDR<0.05 versus reference and all other wells, an odds ratio above 5, and a frequency above 0.1% in two replicate wells were required. A clonotype was called cross-reactive if it was significantly expanded both in SARS-CoV-2 spike wells and in at least one common cold coronavirus spike condition. Using the stringdist R package, CDR3 similarity was measured by Levenshtein distance, and unrooted trees were constructed with ape in R 3.6.1. Here the immuneACCESS table is served through TCRdb, limited to in-frame sequences with V and J called. Missing clones are a known gap in these copies; in checked studies unresolved V genes cover under half, and the rest lacks a known reason. Clonal size and the V and J genes are those of that table, whereas D and trimming came from the DNA. This sample gives roughly 60,000 clones in total; just over 70% of them show up just once. The ten largest clones add up to under 30% of the sample.

V and J are truncated by 8 bases and 7 bases respectively, leaving an intervening sequence of 9 bases. CDR3 length: 11 amino acids, cysteine to phenylalanine. Only the CDR3 DNA is retained, 33 bases long and in frame from the first base. The chain is assembled from TRBV12-3 or TRBV12-4 and TRBJ2-1; the D segment cannot be called with confidence. The TCR sequence derives from a human donor who had a prior SARS-CoV-2 infection. This sample comprised CD4+ T cells from PBMCs cultured without peptide, obtained before COVID-19 vaccination. The base sequence is TGTGCCAGCCTGGTAGGTAATGAGCAGTTCTTC. This yields the protein CASLVGNEQFF.